This section outlines one T cell receptor beta chain sequence together with its context. The antigen is undetermined. V dropped 7 bases and J dropped 8 bases, with 20 bases sitting between them. The germline V gene encodes CDR1 MGHRA and CDR2 YSYEKL. The CDR3 consists of 15 residues. Here immunoSEQ multiplex PCR was the method, and the copy in TCRdb shows in-frame clones only, minus some. The sample holds 85,000 to 110,000 clones, around 92% seen once. These data originate in a study of T cell responses to AZD1222 COVID-19 vaccine. Findings and limits, study-wide: Spike-specific TCR breadth and depth were elevated following two AZD1222 doses. A mostly white British donor set with more females was recruited, and clonal diversity was possibly underestimated. Every sample of the repertoires postdated the peak T cell response. Epitopes outside B.1.351 and B.1.1.7 mutated regions reportedly drew nearly half of spike TCRs.

The sample was peripheral blood, taken on day 0 of AZD1222 vaccination. V and J are TRBV4-1 and TRBJ2-2; possibly TRBD1 or TRBD2 for D (6 bases each). The clonotype comes from an adult in good health. The CDR3 reads CASNELAHRAGELFF. Written as DNA, the CDR3 is TGCGCCAGCAATGAACTAGCTCACAGGGCTGGGGAGCTGTTTTTT.